The entry below describes one T cell receptor beta chain. What it recognizes is unknown. This record belongs to a study of OX40 agonist ivuxolimab in advanced cancers. Study-level information: Of mixed ages from about 20 to 90 and averaging roughly 64 years, the group was around 78% male. Study findings and constraints: Undetermined was the antigen specificity of the expanded peripheral T cells.

The repertoire was sequenced with immunoSEQ multiplex PCR; TCRdb's copy has only in-frame clones and lacks some. Of tens of thousands of clones listed, 70% to 90% are singletons. Looked up from germline, CDR1 is GTSNPN and CDR2 is SVGIG (reference sequence). This CDR3 comprises 15 residues. The V end was cut by 0 bases, the J end by 1 base, with 12 bases between. On cycle 4 day 1 and cycle 7 day 1, as well as at baseline, blood was sampled. The origin of this receptor is an adult with an advanced solid tumor such as melanoma, head and neck, liver or kidney cancer. The chain employs TRBV30 and TRBJ1-1; D perhaps matches TRBD1 (6 bases). Sequencing used CD4+ or CD8+ T cells sorted from blood, obtained in a trial of the OX40 agonist ivuxolimab. In DNA form, the CDR3 reads TGTGCCTGGAGTGTAGGTATGGGGGCGAACACTGAAGCTTTCTTT. Its translation: CAWSVGMGANTEAFF.